This T cell receptor beta chain was captured by sequencing in a study of identical twins. Study outcomes and limitations: Models underestimated TCR alpha sharing (out-of-frame) in monozygotic twins. While abundant cord blood beta clonotypes carried fewer insertions, memory repertoires showed no such pattern. Twins' excess sharing was less marked for out-of-frame beta sequences.

A universal primer site arose from template switching, and cDNA bore unique molecular identifiers. Via MiXCR, TCRdb re-called the 5' RACE reads, giving one row per CDR3 protein. Altogether 1.5 million to 2 million distinct CDR3 sequences are present, around 29% being singletons, with the ten largest covering approximately 0.25%. Only a few counts were recorded for this clonotype. Its antigen is still unknown. The TCR originated in a newborn girl in good health. The sample taken for sequencing was cord blood.

CDR3 loop: CASSSSRKWEETQYF. Written as DNA, the CDR3 is TGTGCCAGCAGCAGCTCCCGAAAATGGGAAGAGACCCAGTACTTC. The chain combines TRBV11-2 with TRBJ2-5; D call uncertain. The CDR3 length is 15 residues. The germline V and J ends were trimmed by 5 bases and 3 bases, with 16 bases remaining between them. Germline assignment: CDR1 SGHAT and CDR2 FQNNGV. Drawing the rest from reference TRBV11-2 and TRBJ2-5, the complete variable domain is EAGVAQSPRYKIIEKRQSVAFWCNPISGHATLYWYQQILGQGPKLLIQFQNNGVVDDSQLPKDRFSAERLKGVDSTLKIQPAKLEDSAVYLCASSSSRKWEETQYFGPGTRLLVL.